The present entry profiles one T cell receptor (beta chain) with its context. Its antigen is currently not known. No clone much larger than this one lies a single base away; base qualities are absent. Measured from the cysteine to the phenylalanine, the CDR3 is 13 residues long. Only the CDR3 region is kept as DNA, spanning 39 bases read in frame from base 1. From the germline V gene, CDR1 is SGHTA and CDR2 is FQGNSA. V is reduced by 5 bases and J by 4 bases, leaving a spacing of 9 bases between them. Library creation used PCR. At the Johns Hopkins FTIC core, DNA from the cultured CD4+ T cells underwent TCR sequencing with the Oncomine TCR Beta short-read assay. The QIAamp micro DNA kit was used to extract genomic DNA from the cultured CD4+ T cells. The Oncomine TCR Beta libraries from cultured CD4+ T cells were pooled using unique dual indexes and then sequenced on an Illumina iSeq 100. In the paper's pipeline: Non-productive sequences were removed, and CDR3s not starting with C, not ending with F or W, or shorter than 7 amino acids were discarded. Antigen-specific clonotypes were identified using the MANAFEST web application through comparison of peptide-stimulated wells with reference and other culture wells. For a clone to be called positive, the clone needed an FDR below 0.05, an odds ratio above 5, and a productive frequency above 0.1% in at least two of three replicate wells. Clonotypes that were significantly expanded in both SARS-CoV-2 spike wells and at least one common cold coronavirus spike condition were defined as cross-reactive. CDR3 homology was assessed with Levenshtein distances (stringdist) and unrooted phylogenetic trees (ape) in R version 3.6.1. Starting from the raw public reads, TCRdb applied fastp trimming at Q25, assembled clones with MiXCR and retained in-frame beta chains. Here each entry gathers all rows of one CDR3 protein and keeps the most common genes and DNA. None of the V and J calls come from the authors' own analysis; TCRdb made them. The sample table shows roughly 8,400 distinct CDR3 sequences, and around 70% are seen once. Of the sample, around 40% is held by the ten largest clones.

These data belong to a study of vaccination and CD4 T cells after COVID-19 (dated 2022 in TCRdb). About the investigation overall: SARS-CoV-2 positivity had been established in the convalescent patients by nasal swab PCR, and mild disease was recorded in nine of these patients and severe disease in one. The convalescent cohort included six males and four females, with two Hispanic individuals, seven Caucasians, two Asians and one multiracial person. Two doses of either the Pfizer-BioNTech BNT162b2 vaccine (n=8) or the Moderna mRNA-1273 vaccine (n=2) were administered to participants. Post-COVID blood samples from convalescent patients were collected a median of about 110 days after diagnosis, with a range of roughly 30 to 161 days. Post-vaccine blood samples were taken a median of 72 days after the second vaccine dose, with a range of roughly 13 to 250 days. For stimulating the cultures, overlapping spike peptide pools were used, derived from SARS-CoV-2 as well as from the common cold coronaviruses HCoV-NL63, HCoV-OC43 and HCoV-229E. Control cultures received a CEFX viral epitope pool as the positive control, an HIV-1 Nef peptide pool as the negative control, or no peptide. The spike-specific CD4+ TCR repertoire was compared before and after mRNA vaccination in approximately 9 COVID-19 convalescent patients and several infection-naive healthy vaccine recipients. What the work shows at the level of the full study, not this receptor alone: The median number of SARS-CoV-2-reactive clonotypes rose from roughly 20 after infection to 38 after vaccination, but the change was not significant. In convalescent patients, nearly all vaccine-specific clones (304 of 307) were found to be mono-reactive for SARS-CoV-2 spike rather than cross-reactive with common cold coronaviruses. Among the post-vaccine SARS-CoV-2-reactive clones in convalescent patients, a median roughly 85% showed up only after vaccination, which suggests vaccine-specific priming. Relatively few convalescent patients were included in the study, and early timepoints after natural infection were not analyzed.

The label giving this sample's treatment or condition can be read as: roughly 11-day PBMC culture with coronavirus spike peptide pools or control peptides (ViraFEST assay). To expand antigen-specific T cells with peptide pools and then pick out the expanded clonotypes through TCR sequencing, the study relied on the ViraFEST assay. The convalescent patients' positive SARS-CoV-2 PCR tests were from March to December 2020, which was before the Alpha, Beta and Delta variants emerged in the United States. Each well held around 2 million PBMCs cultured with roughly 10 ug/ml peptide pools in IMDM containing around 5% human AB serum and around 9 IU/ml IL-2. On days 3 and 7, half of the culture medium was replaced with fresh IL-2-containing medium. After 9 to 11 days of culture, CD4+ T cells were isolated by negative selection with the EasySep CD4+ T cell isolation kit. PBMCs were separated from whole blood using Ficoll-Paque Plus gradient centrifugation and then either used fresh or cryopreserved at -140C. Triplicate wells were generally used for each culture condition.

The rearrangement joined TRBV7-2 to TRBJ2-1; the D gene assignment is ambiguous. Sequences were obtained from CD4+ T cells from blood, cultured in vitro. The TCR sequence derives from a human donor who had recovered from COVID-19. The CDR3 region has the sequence CASSLQVYNEQFF. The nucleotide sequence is TGTGCCAGCAGCCTTCAGGTATACAATGAGCAGTTCTTC.